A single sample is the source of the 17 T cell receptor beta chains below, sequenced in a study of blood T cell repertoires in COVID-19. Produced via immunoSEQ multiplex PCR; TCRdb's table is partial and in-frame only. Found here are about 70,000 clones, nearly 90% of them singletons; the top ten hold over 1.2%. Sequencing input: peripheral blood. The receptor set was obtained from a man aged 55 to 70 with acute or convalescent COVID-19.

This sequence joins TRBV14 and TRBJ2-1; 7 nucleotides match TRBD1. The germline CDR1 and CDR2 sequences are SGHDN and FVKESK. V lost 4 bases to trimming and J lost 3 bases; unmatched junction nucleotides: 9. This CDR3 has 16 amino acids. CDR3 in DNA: TGTGCCAGCAGCCGGGACCGGGACAGAGACTACAATGAGCAGTTCTTC. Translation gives CASSRDRDRDYNEQFF.

CDR3 loop: CASSGTSGLSNEQFF. CDR3 nucleotides: TGTGCCAGCAGCGGAACTAGCGGGCTGTCCAATGAGCAGTTCTTC. The chain recombines TRBV11-2 with TRBJ2-1; 9 nucleotides line up with TRBD2. This CDR3 has 15 residues. V was clipped by 5 bases and J by 6 bases; unmatched bases: 8. CDR1 is SGHAT, CDR2 FQNNGV, per germline.

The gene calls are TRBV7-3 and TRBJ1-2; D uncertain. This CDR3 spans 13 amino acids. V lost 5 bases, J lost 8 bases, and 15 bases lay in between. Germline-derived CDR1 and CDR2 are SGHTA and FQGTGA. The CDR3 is CASSPGLTGGYTF. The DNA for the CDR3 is TGTGCCAGCAGCCCAGGACTCACGGGGGGCTACACCTTC.

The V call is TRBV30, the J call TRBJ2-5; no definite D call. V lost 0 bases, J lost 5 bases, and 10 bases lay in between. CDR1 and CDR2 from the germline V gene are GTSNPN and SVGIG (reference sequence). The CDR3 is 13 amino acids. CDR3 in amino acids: CAWSVRVMETQYF. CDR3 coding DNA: TGTGCCTGGAGTGTACGGGTGATGGAGACCCAGTACTTC.

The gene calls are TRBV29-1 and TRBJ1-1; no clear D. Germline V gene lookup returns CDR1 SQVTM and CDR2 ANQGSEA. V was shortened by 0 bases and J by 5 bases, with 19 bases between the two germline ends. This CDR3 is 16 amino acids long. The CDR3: CSVEDLNAQGGTEAFF. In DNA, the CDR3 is TGCAGCGTTGAAGATCTTAATGCGCAAGGAGGAACTGAAGCTTTCTTT.

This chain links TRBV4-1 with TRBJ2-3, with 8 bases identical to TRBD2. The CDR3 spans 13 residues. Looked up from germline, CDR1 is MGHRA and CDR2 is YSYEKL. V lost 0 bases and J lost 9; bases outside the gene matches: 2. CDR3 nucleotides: TGCGCCAGCAGCCAAGAGGAGCGGGGGACGCAGTATTTT. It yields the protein CASSQEERGTQYF.

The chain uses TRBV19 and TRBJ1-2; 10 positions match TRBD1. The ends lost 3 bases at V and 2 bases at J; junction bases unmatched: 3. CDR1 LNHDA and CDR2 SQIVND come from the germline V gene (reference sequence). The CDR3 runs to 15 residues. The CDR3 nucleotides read TGTGCCAGTAGTATTGACAGGGGGCGGAACTATGGCTACACCTTC. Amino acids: CASSIDRGRNYGYTF.

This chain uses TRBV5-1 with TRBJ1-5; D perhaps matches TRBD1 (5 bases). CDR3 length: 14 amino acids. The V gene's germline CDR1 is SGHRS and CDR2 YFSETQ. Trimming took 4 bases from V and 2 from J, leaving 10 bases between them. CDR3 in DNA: TGCGCCAGCAGCATTGACAGTGGCAATCAGCCCCAGCATTTT. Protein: CASSIDSGNQPQHF.

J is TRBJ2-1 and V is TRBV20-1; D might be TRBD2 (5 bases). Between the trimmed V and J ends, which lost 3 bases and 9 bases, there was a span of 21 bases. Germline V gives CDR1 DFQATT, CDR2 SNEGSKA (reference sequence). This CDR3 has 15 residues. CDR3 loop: CSASEARRRSGEQFF. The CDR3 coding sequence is TGCAGTGCTAGTGAGGCGAGACGCCGCAGCGGTGAGCAGTTCTTC.

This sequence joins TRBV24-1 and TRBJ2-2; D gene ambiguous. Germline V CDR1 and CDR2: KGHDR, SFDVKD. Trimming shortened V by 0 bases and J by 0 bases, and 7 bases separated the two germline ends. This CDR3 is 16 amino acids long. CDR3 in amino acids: CATSDLRSSNTGELFF. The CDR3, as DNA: TGTGCCACCAGTGATTTGCGTAGCTCGAACACCGGGGAGCTGTTTTTT.

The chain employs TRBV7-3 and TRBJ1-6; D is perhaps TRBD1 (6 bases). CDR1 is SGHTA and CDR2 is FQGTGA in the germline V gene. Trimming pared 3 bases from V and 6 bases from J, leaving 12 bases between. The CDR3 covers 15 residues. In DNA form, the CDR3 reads TGTGCCAGCAGCTTGGGAAGGGGGACTAATTCACCCCTCCACTTT. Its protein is CASSLGRGTNSPLHF.

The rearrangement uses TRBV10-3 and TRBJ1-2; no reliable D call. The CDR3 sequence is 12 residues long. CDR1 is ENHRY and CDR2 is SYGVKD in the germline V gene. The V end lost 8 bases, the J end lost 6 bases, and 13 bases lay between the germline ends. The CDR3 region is CAISPTADGYTF. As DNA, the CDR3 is TGTGCCATCTCCCCCACAGCGGATGGCTACACCTTC.

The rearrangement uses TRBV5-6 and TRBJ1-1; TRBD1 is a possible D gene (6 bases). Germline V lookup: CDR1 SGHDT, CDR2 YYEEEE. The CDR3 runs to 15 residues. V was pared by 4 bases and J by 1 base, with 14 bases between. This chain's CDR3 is CASSLYLTGNTEAFF. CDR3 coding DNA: TGTGCCAGCAGCCTCTACCTGACAGGGAACACTGAAGCTTTCTTT. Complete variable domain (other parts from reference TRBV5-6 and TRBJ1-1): DAGVTQSPTHLIKTRGQQVTLRCSPKSGHDTVSWYQQALGQGPQFIFQYYEEEERQRGNFPDRFSGHQFPNYSSELNVNALLLGDSALYLCASSLYLTGNTEAFFGQGTRLTVV.

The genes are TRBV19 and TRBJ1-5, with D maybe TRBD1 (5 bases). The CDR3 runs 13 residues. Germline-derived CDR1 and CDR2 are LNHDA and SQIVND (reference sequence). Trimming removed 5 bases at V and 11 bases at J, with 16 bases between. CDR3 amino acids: CASSPKDSWAQHF. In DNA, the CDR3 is TGTGCCAGTAGTCCTAAAGACAGCTGGGCCCAGCATTTT. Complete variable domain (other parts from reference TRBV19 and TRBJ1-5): DGGITQSPKYLFRKEGQNVTLSCEQNLNHDAMYWYRQDPGQGLRLIYYSQIVNDFQKGDIAEGYSVSREKKESFPLTVTSAQKNPTAFYLCASSPKDSWAQHFGDGTRLSIL.

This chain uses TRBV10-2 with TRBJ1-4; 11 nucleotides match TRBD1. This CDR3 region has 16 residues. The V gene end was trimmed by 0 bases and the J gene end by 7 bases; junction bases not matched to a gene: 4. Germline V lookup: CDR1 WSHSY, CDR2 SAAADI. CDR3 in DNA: TGCGCCAGCAGTGAGTCCGGACAGGGGGCGAGTGAAAAACTGTTTTTT. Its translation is CASSESGQGASEKLFF.

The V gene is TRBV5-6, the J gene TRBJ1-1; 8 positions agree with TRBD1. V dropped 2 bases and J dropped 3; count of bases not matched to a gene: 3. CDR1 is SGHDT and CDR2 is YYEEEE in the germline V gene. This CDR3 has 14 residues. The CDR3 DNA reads TGTGCCAGCAGCTTCTTGGACAGGGACACTGAAGCTTTCTTT. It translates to CASSFLDRDTEAFF.

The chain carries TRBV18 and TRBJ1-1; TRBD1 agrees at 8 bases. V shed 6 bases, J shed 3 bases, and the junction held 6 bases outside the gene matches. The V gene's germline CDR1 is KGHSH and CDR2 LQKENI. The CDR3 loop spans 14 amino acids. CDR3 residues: CASSGQGGDTEAFF. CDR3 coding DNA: TGTGCCAGCTCCGGACAGGGCGGGGACACTGAAGCTTTCTTT. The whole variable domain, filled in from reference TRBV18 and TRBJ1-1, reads NAGVMQNPRHLVRRRGQEARLRCSPMKGHSHVYWYRQLPEEGLKFMVYLQKENIIDESGMPKERFSAEFPKEGPSILRIQQVVRGDSAAYFCASSGQGGDTEAFFGQGTRLTVV.